Listed here is a single T cell receptor beta chain. Sample time point: cycle 4 day 1 (C4D1), after 5 to 7 weeks of nivolumab. Brentuximab vedotin exposure varied, and every patient relapsed after autologous stem cell transplantation. Assay used: immunoSEQ multiplex PCR; TCRdb lists only in-frame clones, some missing. The sample consists of roughly 51,000 clones, about 76% of them appearing once. CDR1 is SGHDN and CDR2 is FVKESK in the germline V gene. The germline V and J ends were trimmed by 3 bases and 3 bases, with 15 bases remaining between them. CDR3 length: 16 amino acids. The data are from a study of PD-1 blockade in classical Hodgkin lymphoma.

Sample: peripheral blood mononuclear cells (PBMCs), taken before the fourth cycle of nivolumab. This chain uses TRBV14 with TRBJ2-1; maybe TRBD2 (6 bases). This receptor was taken from a human donor with classical Hodgkin lymphoma. CDR3 DNA: TGTGCCAGCAGCCACCGATCCTGGGGACTCTACAATGAGCAGTTCTTC. This encodes CASSHRSWGLYNEQFF.